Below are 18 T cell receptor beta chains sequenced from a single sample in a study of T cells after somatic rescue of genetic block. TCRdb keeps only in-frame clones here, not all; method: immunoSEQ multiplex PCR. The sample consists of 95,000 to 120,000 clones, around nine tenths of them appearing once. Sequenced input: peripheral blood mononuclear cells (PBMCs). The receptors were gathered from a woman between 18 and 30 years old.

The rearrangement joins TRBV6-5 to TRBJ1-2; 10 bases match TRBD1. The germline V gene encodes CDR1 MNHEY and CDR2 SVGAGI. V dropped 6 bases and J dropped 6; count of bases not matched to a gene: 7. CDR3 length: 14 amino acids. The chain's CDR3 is CASRKGQGYNGYTF. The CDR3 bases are TGTGCCAGCAGAAAGGGACAGGGGTATAATGGCTACACCTTC.

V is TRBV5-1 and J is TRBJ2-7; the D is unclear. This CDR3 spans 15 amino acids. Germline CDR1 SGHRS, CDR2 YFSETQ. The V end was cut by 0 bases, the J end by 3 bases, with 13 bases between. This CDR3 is CASSLDRSPDYEQYF. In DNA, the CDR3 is TGCGCCAGCAGCTTGGACAGAAGCCCGGACTACGAGCAGTACTTC.

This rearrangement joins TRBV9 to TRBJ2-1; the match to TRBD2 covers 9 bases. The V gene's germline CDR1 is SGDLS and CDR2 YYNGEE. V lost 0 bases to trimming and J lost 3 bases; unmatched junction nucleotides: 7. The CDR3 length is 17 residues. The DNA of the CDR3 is TGTGCCAGCAGCGTAGTGCCAGCGGGGGGACACTACAATGAGCAGTTCTTC. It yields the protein CASSVVPAGGHYNEQFF.

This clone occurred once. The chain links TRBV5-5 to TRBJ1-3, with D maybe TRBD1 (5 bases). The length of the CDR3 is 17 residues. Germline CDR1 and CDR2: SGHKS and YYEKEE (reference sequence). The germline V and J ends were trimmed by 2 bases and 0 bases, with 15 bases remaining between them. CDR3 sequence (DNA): TGTGCCAGCAGCTTACGACAGCCTACGAACTCTGGAAACACCATATATTTT. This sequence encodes CASSLRQPTNSGNTIYF.

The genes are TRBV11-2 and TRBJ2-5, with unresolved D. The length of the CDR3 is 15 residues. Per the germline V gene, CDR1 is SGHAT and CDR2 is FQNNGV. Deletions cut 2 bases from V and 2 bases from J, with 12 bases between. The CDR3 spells CASSLRPRVQETQYF. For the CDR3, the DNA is TGTGCCAGCAGCTTACGTCCAAGGGTACAAGAGACCCAGTACTTC.

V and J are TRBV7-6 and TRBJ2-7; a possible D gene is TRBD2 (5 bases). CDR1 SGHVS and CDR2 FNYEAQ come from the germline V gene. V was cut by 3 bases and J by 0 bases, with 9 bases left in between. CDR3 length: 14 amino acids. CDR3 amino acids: CASSLDFASYEQYF. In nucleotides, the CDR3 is TGTGCCAGCAGCTTGGACTTTGCCTCCTACGAGCAGTACTTC.

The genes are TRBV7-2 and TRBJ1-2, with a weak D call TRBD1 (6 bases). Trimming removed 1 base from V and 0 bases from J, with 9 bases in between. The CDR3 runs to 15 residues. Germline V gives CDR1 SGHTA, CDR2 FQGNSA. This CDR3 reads CASSLDTGTNYGYTF. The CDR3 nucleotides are TGTGCCAGCAGCTTAGACACAGGGACTAACTATGGCTACACCTTC.

This CDR3 is CASSVERDGNTIYF. As DNA, the CDR3 is TGTGCCAGCAGCGTAGAGAGGGATGGAAACACCATATATTTT. The chain uses TRBV9 and TRBJ1-3, with D hard to call. CDR1 is SGDLS and CDR2 is YYNGEE in the germline V gene. The ends were cut back, 0 bases at V and 3 bases at J, with 7 bases in the middle. The CDR3 is made up of 14 amino acids.

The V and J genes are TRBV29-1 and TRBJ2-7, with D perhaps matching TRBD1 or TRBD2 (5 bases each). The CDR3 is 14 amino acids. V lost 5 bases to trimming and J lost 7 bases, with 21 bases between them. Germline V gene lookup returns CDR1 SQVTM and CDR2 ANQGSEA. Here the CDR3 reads CSVWQGSLSGEQYF. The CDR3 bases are TGCAGCGTTTGGCAGGGAAGTCTTTCGGGAGAGCAGTACTTC.

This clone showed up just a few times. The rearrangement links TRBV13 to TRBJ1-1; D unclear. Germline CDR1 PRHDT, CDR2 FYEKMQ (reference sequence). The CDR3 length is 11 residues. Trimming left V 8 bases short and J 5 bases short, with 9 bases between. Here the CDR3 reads CASGLATEAFF. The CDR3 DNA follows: TGTGCCAGCGGGTTAGCGACTGAAGCTTTCTTT.

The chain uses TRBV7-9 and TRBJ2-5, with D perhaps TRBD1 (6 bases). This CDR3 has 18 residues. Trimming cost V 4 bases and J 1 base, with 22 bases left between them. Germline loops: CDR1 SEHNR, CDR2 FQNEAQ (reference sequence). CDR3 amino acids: CASSSLWAYQGTQETQYF. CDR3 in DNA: TGTGCCAGCAGCTCTCTGTGGGCATACCAGGGGACCCAAGAGACCCAGTACTTC.

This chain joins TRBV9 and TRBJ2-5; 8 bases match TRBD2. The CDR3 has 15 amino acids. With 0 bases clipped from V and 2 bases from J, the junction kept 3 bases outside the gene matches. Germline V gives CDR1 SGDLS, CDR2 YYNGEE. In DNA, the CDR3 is TGTGCCAGCAGCGTAGAAGCGGGGGTACAAGAGACCCAGTACTTC. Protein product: CASSVEAGVQETQYF.

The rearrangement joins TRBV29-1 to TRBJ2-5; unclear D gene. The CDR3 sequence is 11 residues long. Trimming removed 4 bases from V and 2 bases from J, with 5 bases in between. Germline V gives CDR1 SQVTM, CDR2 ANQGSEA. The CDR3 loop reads CSVGGQETQYF. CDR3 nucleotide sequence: TGCAGCGTTGGGGGACAAGAGACCCAGTACTTC.

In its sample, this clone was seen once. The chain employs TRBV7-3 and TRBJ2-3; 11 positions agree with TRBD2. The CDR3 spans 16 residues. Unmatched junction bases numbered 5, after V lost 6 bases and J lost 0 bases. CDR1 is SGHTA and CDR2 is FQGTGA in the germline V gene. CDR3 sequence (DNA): TGTGCCAGCAGTCTCCTAGCGGGAGGAAGCACAGATACGCAGTATTTT. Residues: CASSLLAGGSTDTQYF.

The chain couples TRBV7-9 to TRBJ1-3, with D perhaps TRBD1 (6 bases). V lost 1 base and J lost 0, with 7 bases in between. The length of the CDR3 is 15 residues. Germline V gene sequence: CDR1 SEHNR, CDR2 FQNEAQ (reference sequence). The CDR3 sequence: CASSLGRGSGNTIYF. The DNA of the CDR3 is TGTGCCAGCAGCTTAGGCAGGGGCTCTGGAAACACCATATATTTT.

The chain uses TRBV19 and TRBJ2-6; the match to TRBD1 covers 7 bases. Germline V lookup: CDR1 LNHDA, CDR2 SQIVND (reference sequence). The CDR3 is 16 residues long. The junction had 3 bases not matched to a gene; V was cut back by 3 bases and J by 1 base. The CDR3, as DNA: TGTGCCAGTAGTATGGAGACAGGGTCTGGGGCCAACGTCCTGACTTTC. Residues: CASSMETGSGANVLTF.

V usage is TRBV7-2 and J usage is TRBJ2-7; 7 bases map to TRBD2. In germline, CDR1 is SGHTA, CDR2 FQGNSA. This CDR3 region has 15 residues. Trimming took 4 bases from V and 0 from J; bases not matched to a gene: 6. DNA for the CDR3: TGTGCCAGCAGCTCAAAGGGCGGGAGCTCCTACGAGCAGTACTTC. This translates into CASSSKGGSSYEQYF.

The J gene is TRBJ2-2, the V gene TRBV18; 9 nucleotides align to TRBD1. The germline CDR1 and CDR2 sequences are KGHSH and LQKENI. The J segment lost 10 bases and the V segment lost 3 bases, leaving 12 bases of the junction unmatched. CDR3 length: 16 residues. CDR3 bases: TGTGCCAGCTCACCCTTCAGGGACAGGGTGTCATCGGAGCTGTTTTTT. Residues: CASSPFRDRVSSELFF.